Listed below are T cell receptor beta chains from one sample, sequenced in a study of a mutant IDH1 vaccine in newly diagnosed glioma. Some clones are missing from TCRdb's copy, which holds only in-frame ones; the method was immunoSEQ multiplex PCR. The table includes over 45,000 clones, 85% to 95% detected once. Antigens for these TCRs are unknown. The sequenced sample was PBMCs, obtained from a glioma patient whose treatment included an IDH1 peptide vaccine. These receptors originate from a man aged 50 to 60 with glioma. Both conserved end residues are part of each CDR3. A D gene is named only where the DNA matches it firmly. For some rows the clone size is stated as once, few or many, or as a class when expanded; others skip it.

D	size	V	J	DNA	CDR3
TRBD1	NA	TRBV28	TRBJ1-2	TGTGCCAGCAGGTCTGGGACAGGATCTAACTATGGCTACACCTTC	CASRSGTGSNYGYTF
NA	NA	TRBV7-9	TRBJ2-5	TGTGCCAGCAGGGGAGTGGGGGCGCGTGTAGAGACCCAGTACTTC	CASRGVGARVETQYF
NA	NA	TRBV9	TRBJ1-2	TGTGCCAGCAGCGCGGACACCGCGTTCGGGGGCTACACCTTC	CASSADTAFGGYTF
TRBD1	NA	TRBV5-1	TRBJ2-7	TGCGCCAGCAGCTCTGGGACAGGCTCCTACGAGCAGTACTTC	CASSSGTGSYEQYF
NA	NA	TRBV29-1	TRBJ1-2	TGCAGCGTTGGGAACAGACCCTATGGCTACACCTTC	CSVGNRPYGYTF
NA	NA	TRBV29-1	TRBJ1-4	TGCAGCGTTAAAGGACTCCCTAATGAAAAACTGTTTTTT	CSVKGLPNEKLFF
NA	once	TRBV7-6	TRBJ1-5	TGTGCCAGCAGCTTAGGGGGAGACGGAAATCAGCCCCAGCATTTT	CASSLGGDGNQPQHF
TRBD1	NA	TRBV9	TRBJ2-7	TGTGCCAGCAGCGTAGAAGGGACAGGGGCCTACGAGCAGTACTTC	CASSVEGTGAYEQYF
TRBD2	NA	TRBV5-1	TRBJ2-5	TGCGCCAGCAGCTCTGTTCGAAGCGGGAGGGCGACCCAGTACTTC	CASSSVRSGRATQYF
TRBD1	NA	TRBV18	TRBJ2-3	TGTGCCAGCTCACACACTCCGCCCGGACAGGGCACAGATACGCAGTATTTT	CASSHTPPGQGTDTQYF
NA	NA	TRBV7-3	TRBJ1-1	TGTGCCAGCAGCCCCGAGGGCCGGGGGGGGCTCGCTTTCTTT	CASSPEGRGGLAFF
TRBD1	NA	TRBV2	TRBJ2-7	TGTGCCAGCAGCGTCCTTCCGGGACAGGGGACAAATTCCTACGAGCAGTACTTC	CASSVLPGQGTNSYEQYF
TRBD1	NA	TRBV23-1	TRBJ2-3	TGCGCCAGCAGTCAATCGTCAGACAGGGGGGTGGCAGATACGCAGTATTTT	CASSQSSDRGVADTQYF
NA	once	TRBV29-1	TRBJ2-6	TGCAGCGTTGGTCTCAGGGGGGTAGCTGGGGCCAACGTCCTGACTTTC	CSVGLRGVAGANVLTF
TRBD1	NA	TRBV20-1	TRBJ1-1	TGCAGTGCCGGGGGGGACAGGCGGGCTTTCTTT	CSAGGDRRAFF
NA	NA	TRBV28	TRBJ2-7	TGTGCCAGCAGTCGACTCCACCACGAACACTACGAGCAGTACTTC	CASSRLHHEHYEQYF
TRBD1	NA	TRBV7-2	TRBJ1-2	TGTGCCGGGGAAGGGGGCACCTATGGCTACACCTTC	CAGEGGTYGYTF
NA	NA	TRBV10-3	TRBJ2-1	TGTGCCATCAGTGAGGGTAATGGTCCCTACAATGAGCAGTTCTTC	CAISEGNGPYNEQFF
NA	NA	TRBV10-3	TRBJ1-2	TGTGCCATCAGTGAGGCCGATCAGCTTAACTATGGCTACACCTTC	CAISEADQLNYGYTF
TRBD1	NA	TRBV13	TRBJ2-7	TGTGCCAGCAGCTTTCCAGGGGGTTCTTACGAGCAGTACTTC	CASSFPGGSYEQYF
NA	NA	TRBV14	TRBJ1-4	TGTGCCAGCAGCCAAGATCAGGGGTTAAATGAAAAACTGTTTTTT	CASSQDQGLNEKLFF
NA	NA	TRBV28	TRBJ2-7	TGTGCCAGCAGTAGAAGCCCGAACGAGCAGTACTTC	CASSRSPNEQYF
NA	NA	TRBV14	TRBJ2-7	TGTGCCAGCAGCCAGGCTGGATGGGGTGACTACGAGCAGTACTTC	CASSQAGWGDYEQYF
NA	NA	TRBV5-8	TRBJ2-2	TGTGCCAGCAGCACGCTGACAGTTGCGAACACCGGGGAGCTGTTTTTT	CASSTLTVANTGELFF
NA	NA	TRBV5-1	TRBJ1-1	TGCGCCAGCAGCTTGGCCTTAGAACGGAACACTGAAGCTTTCTTT	CASSLALERNTEAFF
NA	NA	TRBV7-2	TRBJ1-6	TGTGCCAGCAGCTCAAAGTGGACCGCTTCACCCCTCCACTTT	CASSSKWTASPLHF
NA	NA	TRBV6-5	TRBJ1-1	TGTGCCAGCAGTTACGACCCCTCGAACACTGAAGCTTTCTTT	CASSYDPSNTEAFF
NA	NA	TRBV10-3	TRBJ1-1	TGTGCCATCAGTGATCCCGGAATGAACACTGAAGCTTTCTTT	CAISDPGMNTEAFF
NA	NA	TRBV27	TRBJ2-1	TGTGCCAGCAGGGCTCATAGCTCCTACAATGAGCAGTTCTTC	CASRAHSSYNEQFF
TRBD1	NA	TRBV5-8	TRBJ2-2	TGTGCCAGCAGCGGGGGACAGGGGCCGAACACCGGGGAGCTGTTTTTT	CASSGGQGPNTGELFF
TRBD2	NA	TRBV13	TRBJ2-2	TGTGCCAGCAGTCCTCAAAGCGGGGGGTCCGGCGGGGAGCTGTTTTTT	CASSPQSGGSGGELFF
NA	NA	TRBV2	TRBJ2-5	TGTGCCAGCAGCTTGAGCCCGCAGGGGGGACAAGAGACCCAGTACTTC	CASSLSPQGGQETQYF
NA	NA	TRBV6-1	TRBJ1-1	TGTGCCAGCAGTGAAGAAGAAGGGATTACTGAAGCTTTCTTT	CASSEEEGITEAFF
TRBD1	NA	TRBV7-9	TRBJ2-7	TGTGCCAGCAGCTTAGAAGCAGGGGGCTACGAGCAGTACTTC	CASSLEAGGYEQYF
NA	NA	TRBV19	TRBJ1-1	TGTGCCAGTAGCTATGACAGGAACACTGAAGCTTTCTTT	CASSYDRNTEAFF
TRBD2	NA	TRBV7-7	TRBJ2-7	TGTGCTAGCAGCTTAGAGGGCCTAGCGGGGGGCCTCGAGCAGTACTTC	CASSLEGLAGGLEQYF
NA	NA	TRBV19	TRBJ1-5	TGTGCCAGTAGTATAGAGGGAGGAAAGGGTGGTGATAGCAATCAGCCCCAGCATTTT	CASSIEGGKGGDSNQPQHF
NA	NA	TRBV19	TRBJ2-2	TGTGCCAGTGGGGTTTTACTGGCCGGGGAGCTGTTTTTT	CASGVLLAGELFF
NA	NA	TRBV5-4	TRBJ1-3	TGTGCCAGCAGCTTGGGGGTTGGCTCTGGAAACACCATATATTTT	CASSLGVGSGNTIYF
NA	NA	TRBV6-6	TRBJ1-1	TGTGCCAGCATATCGGGGAACACTGAAGCTTTCTTT	CASISGNTEAFF
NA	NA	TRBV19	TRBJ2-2	TGTGCCAGTAGTATAGGTGCGGGTATCGGGGAGCTGTTTTTT	CASSIGAGIGELFF
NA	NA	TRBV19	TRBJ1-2	TGTGCCAGTAGTGTAGGAGTGGACTATGGCTACACCTTC	CASSVGVDYGYTF
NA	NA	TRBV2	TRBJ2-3	TGTGCCAGCACTAAGGGGGACTACCAGGGTACGGATACGCAGTATTTT	CASTKGDYQGTDTQYF
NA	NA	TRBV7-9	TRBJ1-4	TGTGCCAGCAGCTTCTCCCAGATAGAGGAAAAACTGTTTTTT	CASSFSQIEEKLFF
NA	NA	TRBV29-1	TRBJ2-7	TGCAGTGCTGTTGGGGGTTCCTACGAGCAGTACTTC	CSAVGGSYEQYF
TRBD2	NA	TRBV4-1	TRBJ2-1	TGCGCCAGCAGCCAACCCCGGAGCGGGAGGGCCAGGAATGAGCAGTTCTTC	CASSQPRSGRARNEQFF
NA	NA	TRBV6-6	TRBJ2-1	TGTGCCAGCAGTTACGCCCCACAGCCTAATTACAATGAGCAGTTCTTC	CASSYAPQPNYNEQFF
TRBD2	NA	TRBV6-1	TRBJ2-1	TGTGCCAGCAGTGAACGAGCGGGGGGGCCGGGGTCCTACAATGAGCAGTTCTTC	CASSERAGGPGSYNEQFF
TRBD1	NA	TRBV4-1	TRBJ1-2	TGCGCCAGCAGCCAAGATCGGGGGACAGGGACTAACTATGGCTACACCTTC	CASSQDRGTGTNYGYTF
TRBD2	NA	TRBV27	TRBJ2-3	TGTGCCAGCAGCTTTATGGGTAGCGGGGGTCCTAACGCAGATACGCAGTATTTT	CASSFMGSGGPNADTQYF